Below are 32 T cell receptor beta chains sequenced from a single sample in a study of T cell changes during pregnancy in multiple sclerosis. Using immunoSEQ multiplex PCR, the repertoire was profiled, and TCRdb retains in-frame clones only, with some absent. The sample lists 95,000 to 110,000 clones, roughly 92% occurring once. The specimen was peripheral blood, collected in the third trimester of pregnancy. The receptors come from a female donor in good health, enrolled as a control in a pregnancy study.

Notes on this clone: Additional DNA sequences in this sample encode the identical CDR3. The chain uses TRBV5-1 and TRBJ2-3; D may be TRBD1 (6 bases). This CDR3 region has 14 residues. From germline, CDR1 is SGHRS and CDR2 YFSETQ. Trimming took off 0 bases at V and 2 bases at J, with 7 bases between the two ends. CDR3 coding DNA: TGCGCCAGCAGCTTGGGACAGGACACAGATACGCAGTATTTT. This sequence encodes CASSLGQDTDTQYF. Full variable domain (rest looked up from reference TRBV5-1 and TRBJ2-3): KAGVTQTPRYLIKTRGQQVTLSCSPISGHRSVSWYQQTPGQGLQFLFEYFSETQRNKGNFPGRFSGRQFSNSRSEMNVSTLELGDSALYLCASSLGQDTDTQYFGPGTRLTVL.

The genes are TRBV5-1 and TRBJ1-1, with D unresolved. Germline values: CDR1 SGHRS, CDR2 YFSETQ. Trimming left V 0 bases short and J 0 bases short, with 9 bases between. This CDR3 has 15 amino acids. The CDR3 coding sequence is TGCGCCAGCAGCTTGGACCCGGGGATGAACACTGAAGCTTTCTTT. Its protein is CASSLDPGMNTEAFF.

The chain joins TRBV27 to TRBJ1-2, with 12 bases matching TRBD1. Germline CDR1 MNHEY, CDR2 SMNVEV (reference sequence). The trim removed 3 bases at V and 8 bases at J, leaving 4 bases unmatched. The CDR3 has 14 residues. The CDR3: CASSLGQGAGGYTF. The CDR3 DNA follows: TGTGCCAGCAGTTTGGGACAGGGGGCCGGGGGCTACACCTTC.

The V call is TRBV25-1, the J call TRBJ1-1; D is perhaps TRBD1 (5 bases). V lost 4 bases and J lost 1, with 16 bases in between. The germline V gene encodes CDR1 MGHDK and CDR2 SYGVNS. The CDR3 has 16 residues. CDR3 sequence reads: CASSVWTGGGNTEAFF. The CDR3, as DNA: TGTGCCAGCAGTGTGTGGACGGGGGGAGGGAACACTGAAGCTTTCTTT.

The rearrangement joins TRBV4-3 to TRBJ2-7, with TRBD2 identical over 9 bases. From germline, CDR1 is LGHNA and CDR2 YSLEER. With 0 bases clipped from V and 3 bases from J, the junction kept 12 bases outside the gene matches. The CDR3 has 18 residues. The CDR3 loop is CASSQDVWSSGVHYEQYF. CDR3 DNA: TGCGCCAGCAGCCAAGATGTTTGGTCTAGCGGGGTTCACTACGAGCAGTACTTC.

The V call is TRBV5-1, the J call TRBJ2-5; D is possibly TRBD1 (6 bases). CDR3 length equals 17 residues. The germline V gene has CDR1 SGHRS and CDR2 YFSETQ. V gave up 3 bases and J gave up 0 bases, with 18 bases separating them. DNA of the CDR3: TGCGCCAGCAGCTCCCCCGGAGTAGGGGGATACCAAGAGACCCAGTACTTC. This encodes CASSSPGVGGYQETQYF.

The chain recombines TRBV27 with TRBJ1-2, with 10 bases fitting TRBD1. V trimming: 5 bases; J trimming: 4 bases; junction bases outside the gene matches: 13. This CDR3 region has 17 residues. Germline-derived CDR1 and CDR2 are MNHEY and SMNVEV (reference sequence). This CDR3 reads CASSRDSTGGFGYGYTF. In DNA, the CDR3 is TGTGCCAGCAGTCGCGATTCGACAGGGGGCTTTGGCTATGGCTACACCTTC.

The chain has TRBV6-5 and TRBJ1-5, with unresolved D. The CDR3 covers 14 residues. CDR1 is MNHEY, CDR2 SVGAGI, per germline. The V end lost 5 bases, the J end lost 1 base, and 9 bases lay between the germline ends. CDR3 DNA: TGTGCCAGCAGTGGAGGTGTGAGCAATCAGCCCCAGCATTTT. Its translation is CASSGGVSNQPQHF.

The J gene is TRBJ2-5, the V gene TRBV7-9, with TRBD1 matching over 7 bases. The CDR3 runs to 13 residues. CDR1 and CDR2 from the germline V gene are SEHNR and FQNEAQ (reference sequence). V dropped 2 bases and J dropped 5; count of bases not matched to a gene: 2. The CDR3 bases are TGTGCCAGCAGCTTAACAGGGGATGAGACCCAGTACTTC. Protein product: CASSLTGDETQYF.

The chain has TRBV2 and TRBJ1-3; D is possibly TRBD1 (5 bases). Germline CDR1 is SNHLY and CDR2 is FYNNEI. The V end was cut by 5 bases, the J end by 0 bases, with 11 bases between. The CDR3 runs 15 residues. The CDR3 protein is CASSLTDISGNTIYF. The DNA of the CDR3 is TGTGCCAGCAGTCTGACAGATATCTCTGGAAACACCATATATTTT. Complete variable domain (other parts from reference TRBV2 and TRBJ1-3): EPEVTQTPSHQVTQMGQEVILRCVPISNHLYFYWYRQILGQKVEFLVSFYNNEISEKSEIFDDQFSVERPDGSNFTLKIRSTKLEDSAMYFCASSLTDISGNTIYFGEGSWLTVV.

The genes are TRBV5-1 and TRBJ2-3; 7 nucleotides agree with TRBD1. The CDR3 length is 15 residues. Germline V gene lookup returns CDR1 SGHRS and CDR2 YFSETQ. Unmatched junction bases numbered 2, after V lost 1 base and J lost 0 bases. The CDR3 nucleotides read TGCGCCAGCAGCTTGAGACAGGGAAGCACAGATACGCAGTATTTT. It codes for CASSLRQGSTDTQYF.

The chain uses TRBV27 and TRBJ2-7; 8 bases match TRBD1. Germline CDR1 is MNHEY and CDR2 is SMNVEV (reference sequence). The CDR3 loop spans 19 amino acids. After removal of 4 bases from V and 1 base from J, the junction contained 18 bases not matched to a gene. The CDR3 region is CASSSPGTGLPFTSYEQYF. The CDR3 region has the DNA TGTGCCAGCAGTTCCCCGGGGACAGGCCTTCCATTTACTTCCTACGAGCAGTACTTC.

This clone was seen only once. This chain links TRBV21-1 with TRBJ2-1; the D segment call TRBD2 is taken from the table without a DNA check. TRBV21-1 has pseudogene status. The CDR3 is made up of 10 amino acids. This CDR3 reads CASRGRWQFF. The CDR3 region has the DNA TGTGCCAGCCGCGGGAGGTGGCAGTTCTTC.

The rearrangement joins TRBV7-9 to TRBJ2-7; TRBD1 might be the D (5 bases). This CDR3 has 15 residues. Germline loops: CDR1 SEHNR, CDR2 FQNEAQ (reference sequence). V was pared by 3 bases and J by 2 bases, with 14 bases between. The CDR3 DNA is TGTGCCAGCAGCTTCGTGGACACCCGAACCTACGAGCAGTACTTC. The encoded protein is CASSFVDTRTYEQYF.

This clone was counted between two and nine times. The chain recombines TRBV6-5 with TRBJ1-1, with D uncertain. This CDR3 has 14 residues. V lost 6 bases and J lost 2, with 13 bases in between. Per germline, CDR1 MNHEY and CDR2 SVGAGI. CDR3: CASSPGVLNTEAFF. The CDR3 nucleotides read TGTGCCAGCAGCCCCGGGGTCCTCAACACTGAAGCTTTCTTT.

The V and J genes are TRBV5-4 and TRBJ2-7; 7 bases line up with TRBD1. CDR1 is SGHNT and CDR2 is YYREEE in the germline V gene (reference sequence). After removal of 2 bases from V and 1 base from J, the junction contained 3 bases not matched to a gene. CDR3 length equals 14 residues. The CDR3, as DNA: TGTGCCAGCAGCTTAAGGGGACAGTCCTACGAGCAGTACTTC. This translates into CASSLRGQSYEQYF.

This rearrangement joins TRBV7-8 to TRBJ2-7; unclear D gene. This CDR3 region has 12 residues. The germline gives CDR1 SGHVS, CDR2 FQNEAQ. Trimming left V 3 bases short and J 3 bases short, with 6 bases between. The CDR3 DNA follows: TGTGCCAGCAGCTTGGGCAGCTACGAGCAGTACTTC. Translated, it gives CASSLGSYEQYF.

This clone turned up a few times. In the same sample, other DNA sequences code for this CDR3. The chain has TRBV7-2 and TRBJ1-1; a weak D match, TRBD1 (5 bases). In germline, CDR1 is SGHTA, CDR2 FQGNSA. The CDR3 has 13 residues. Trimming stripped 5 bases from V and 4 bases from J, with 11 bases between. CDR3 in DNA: TGTGCCAGCAGCCTGGGGGGGAGCACTGAAGCTTTCTTT. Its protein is CASSLGGSTEAFF.

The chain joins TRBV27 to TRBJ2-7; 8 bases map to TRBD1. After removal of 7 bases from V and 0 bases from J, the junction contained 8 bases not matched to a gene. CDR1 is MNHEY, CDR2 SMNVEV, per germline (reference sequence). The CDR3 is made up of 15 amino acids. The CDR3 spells CASTPTGDHSYEQYF. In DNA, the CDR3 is TGTGCCAGCACCCCGACAGGGGACCACTCCTACGAGCAGTACTTC.

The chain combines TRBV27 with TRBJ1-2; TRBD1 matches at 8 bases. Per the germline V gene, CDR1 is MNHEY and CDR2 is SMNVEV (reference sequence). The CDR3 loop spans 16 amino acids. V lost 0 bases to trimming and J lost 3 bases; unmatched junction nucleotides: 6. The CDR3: CASSLSRGQAHYGYTF. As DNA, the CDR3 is TGTGCCAGCAGTTTATCCCGGGGACAGGCACACTATGGCTACACCTTC.

The CDR3 sequence is CAWSVRPGTEAFF. Here the CDR3 DNA reads TGTGCCTGGAGTGTAAGGCCGGGGACTGAAGCTTTCTTT. V gene TRBV30 combines with J gene TRBJ1-1; D uncertain. V lost 0 bases to trimming and J lost 5 bases, with 10 bases between them. The CDR3 is made up of 13 amino acids. The germline V gene encodes CDR1 GTSNPN and CDR2 SVGIG (reference sequence).

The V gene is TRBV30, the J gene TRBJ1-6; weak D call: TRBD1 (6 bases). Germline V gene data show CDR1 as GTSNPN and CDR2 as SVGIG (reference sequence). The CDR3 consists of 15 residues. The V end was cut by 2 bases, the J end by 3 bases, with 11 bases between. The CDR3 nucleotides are TGTGCCTGGAGTAAAGGACAGCTCTATAATTCACCCCTCCACTTT. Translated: CAWSKGQLYNSPLHF.

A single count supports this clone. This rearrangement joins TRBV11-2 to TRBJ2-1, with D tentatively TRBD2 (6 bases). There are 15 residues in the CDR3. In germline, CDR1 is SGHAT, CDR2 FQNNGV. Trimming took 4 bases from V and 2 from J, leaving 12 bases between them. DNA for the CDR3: TGTGCCAGCAGCTCACGGGGGTTAACCTACAATGAGCAGTTCTTC. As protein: CASSSRGLTYNEQFF.

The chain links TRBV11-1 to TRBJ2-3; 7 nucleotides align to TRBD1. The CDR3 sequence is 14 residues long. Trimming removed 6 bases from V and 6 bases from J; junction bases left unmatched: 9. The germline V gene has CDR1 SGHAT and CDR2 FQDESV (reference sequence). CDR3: CASRPNRRGDTQYF. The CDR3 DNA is TGTGCCAGCAGACCTAACCGCAGGGGGGATACGCAGTATTTT.

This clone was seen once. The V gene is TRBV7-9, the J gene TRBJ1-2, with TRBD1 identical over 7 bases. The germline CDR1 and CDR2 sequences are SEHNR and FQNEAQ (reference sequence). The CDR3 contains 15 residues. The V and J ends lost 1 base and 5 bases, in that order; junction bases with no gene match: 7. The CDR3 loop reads CASSLGTGTAYGYTF. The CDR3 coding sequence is TGTGCCAGCAGCTTAGGGACCGGGACAGCTTATGGCTACACCTTC.

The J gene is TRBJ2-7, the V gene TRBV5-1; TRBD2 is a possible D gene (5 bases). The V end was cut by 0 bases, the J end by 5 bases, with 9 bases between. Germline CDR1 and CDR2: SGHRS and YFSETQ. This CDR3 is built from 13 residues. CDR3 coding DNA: TGCGCCAGCAGCTTGGCCGGGATCGACGAGCAGTACTTC. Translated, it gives CASSLAGIDEQYF. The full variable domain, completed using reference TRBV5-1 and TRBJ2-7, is KAGVTQTPRYLIKTRGQQVTLSCSPISGHRSVSWYQQTPGQGLQFLFEYFSETQRNKGNFPGRFSGRQFSNSRSEMNVSTLELGDSALYLCASSLAGIDEQYFGPGTRLTVT.

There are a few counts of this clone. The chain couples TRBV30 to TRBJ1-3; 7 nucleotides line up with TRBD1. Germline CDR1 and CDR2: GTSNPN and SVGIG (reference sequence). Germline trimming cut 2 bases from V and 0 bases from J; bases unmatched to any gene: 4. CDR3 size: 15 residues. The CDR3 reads CAWSIDRVSGNTIYF. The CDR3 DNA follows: TGTGCCTGGAGTATAGACAGGGTCTCTGGAAACACCATATATTTT.

The CDR3 sequence: CASSRTAGVIGDEQFF. The DNA of the CDR3 is TGTGCCAGCAGCCGAACCGCAGGGGTGATAGGCGATGAGCAGTTCTTC. The chain recombines TRBV7-9 with TRBJ2-1; perhaps TRBD1 as D (6 bases). This CDR3 has 16 residues. V was cut by 5 bases and J by 8 bases, with 22 bases left in between. Germline V gene data show CDR1 as SEHNR and CDR2 as FQNEAQ (reference sequence).

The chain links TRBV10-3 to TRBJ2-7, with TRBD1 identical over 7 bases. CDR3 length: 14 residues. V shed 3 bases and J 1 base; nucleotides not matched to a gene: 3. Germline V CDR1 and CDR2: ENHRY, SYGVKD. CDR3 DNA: TGTGCCATCAGTGAAAGGGGGCCTTCCTACGAGCAGTACTTC. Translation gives CAISERGPSYEQYF.

CDR3 in DNA: TGCGCCAGCAGCCCGAGCGTAGGGGATGGTTACAATGAGCAGTTCTTC. This codes for CASSPSVGDGYNEQFF. The gene calls are TRBV5-1 and TRBJ2-1; TRBD1 is a possible D gene (5 bases). Germline V gene data show CDR1 as SGHRS and CDR2 as YFSETQ. This CDR3 has 16 residues. With 4 bases removed from V and 4 bases from J, the gap between germline ends came to 18 bases.

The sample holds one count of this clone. CDR3 residues: CASSLTVFSNQPQHF. The CDR3 DNA follows: TGTGCCAGCAGTTTAACAGTTTTTTCGAATCAGCCCCAGCATTTT. The chain uses TRBV2 and TRBJ1-5; D is unresolved. The germline V gene encodes CDR1 SNHLY and CDR2 FYNNEI. The CDR3 is made up of 15 amino acids. The V gene lost 5 bases and the J gene lost 4 bases, with 15 bases spanning the gap.

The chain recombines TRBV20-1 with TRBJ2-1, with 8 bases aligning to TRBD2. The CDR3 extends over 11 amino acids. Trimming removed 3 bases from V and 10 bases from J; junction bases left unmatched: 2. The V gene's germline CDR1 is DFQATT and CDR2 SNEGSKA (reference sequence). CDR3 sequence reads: CSASGGGEQFF. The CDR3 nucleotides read TGCAGTGCTAGCGGGGGGGGCGAGCAGTTCTTC.